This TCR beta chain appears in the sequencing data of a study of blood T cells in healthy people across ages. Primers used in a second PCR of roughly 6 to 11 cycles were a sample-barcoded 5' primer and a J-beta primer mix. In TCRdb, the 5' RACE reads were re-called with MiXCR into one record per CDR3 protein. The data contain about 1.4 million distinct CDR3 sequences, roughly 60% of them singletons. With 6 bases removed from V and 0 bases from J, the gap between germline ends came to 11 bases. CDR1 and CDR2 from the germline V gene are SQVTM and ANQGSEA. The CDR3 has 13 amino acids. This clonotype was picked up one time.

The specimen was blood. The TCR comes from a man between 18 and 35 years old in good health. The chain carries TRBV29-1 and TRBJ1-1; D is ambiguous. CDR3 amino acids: CSVSPSMNTEAFF. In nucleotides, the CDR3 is TGCAGCGTGTCTCCCAGCATGAACACTGAAGCTTTCTTT.